The next 4 T cell receptor beta chains were all read from a single sample in a study of beta chain features in type 1 diabetes. The study, taken as a whole, reports: TCRB CDR3s from Type 1 diabetes patients were moderately but significantly shorter in all four CD4+ subsets.

Antigen specificity for these receptors is unknown. The investigators reverse transcribed all of the isolated RNA, so they sequenced expressed TCRB transcripts. Only in-frame clones appear in the TCRdb table, and some are missing; sequencing was by immunoSEQ multiplex PCR. The sample records more than 250,000 clones, around an eighth being singletons. The sample comprised naive CD4+ T cells from blood. These receptors all stem from a man aged 30 to 45 with type 1 diabetes.

This clone turned up a few times. The chain recombines TRBV14 with TRBJ2-2; D possibly corresponds to TRBD2 (6 bases). V was pared by 4 bases and J by 3 bases, with 9 bases between. CDR1 and CDR2 from the germline V gene are SGHDN and FVKESK. This CDR3 comprises 14 residues. The CDR3 spells CASSRWDYTGELFF. The CDR3 nucleotides read TGTGCCAGCAGCCGGTGGGACTACACCGGGGAGCTGTTTTTT.

The chain recombines TRBV7-6 with TRBJ1-1; TRBD1 matches at 10 bases. The CDR3 is made up of 15 amino acids. Germline-derived CDR1 and CDR2 are SGHVS and FNYEAQ. Trimming took 4 bases from V and 3 from J; bases not matched to a gene: 5. This CDR3 reads CASSSGQGRHTEAFF. The CDR3 coding sequence is TGTGCCAGCAGCTCGGGACAGGGGAGGCACACTGAAGCTTTCTTT.

This chain links TRBV11-2 with TRBJ2-5; TRBD1 matches 11 bases. The trim removed 0 bases at V and 5 bases at J, leaving 5 bases unmatched. The length of the CDR3 is 16 residues. Germline CDR1 SGHAT, CDR2 FQNNGV. The CDR3 bases are TGTGCCAGCAGCTTAGATGGGACAGGGGGGACGGAGACCCAGTACTTC. Translation gives CASSLDGTGGTETQYF.

This clone was recorded a few times. The chain recombines TRBV2 with TRBJ2-3, with TRBD1 matching over 7 bases. This CDR3 region has 14 residues. The V and J ends lost 6 bases and 3 bases, in that order; junction bases with no gene match: 6. Looked up from germline, CDR1 is SNHLY and CDR2 is FYNNEI. The CDR3 nucleotides are TGTGCCAGCAGCACCGGGACAGAAACAGATACGCAGTATTTT. Amino acid sequence: CASSTGTETDTQYF.